The sequence of this TCR beta chain was determined in a study of blood T cell repertoires in COVID-19. About the study: COVID-19 samples, acute and convalescent, were from the United States, Italy and Spain. PBMCs, B-cell-depleted T cells, or T cells were the source of the cDNA or gDNA that made up the material.

Under the authors' procedure: Estimated nucleated cell counts came from reference gene primer amplification. The protocol was immunoSEQ multiplex PCR, while the TCRdb copy is restricted to in-frame clones and leaves out a portion. The V and J calls and clone size are taken from that table; D and trimming were inferred from the DNA. Among about 39,000 clones listed, around three quarters were seen once. Between the trimmed V and J ends, which lost 6 bases and 0 bases, there was a span of 15 bases. Germline lookup yields CDR1 MNHEY and CDR2 SVGAGI. The length of the CDR3 is 15 residues. The chain employs TRBV6-5 and TRBJ2-7, with no clear D. The sequence came from a man aged 80 or over with acute or convalescent COVID-19. Material: peripheral blood. CDR3 protein: CASRRSIASSYEQYF. CDR3 in DNA: TGTGCCAGCAGACGAAGCATTGCTAGCTCCTACGAGCAGTACTTC.